The source of this T cell receptor beta chain is a study of T cells after posttransplantation cyclophosphamide (dated by TCRdb to the mid-2010s). For the study in its entirety: Using TRB sequencing, the study followed how the T cell repertoire reconstituted after myeloablative bone marrow transplantation in which posttransplantation cyclophosphamide served as GVHD prophylaxis. TRB sequencing was also done on up to 3 additional blood samples from 2 to 5.2 years after transplant in 3 patients, and on pretransplant blood from several patients. Public TRB sequences were checked against a database of over 3,600 sequences associated with responses to pathogens, tumor antigens, self-antigens and alloantigens. Blood from all 35 or so PTCy patients with 1-year posttransplant specimens was subjected to TRB sequencing. Samples from some 40 PTCy-treated patients, along with samples from 15 to 20 of their related bone marrow donors, underwent antigen receptor sequencing. Because TRA and TRB clonality correlated tightly in about 9 samples, the subsequent TCR analyses were limited to TRB only.

On the day of marrow donation, related bone marrow donors gave peripheral blood samples. Peripheral blood and bone marrow mononuclear cells were isolated by Ficoll-Hypaque density centrifugation and were cryopreserved. Concerning this clone itself: It has no known antigen specificity. No base-level quality is on record; no much larger clone is a single base apart.

Results the study describes overall, beyond this receptor: Across the 45 or so patients, TRB clonality was highly associated with recipient CMV seropositivity and CMV reactivation, and diversity with PTCy was similar to that in the CNI/methotrexate controls. At 1-2 months, donor-recipient similarity was low but rose over the first year, and the later blood repertoires were often dominated by donor CD8+ memory clones. The TRB repertoires of T cells infiltrating skin or the GI tract showed only limited overlap with the TRB repertoires found in blood.

TRB sequencing used genomic DNA with the immunoSEQ assay at survey resolution or the hsTCRB kit. In the paper's pipeline: The immunoSEQ software handled initial read processing, and the LymphoSeq R package was used for repertoire analyses. Clonality was computed as 1 minus normalized Shannon entropy; Gini coefficient was also calculated for each TRB dataset. Phenotypes of unsorted samples were inferred by mapping TRB sequences from sorted subsets of the recipient or donor onto the same recipient's unsorted samples. TCRdb re-hosts the immuneACCESS table, in-frame sequences only. Its copies lack some clones; in the studies checked, an unresolved V gene accounts for under half of them, and the cause for the rest is not known. The V and J calls and the clone size are those of that table, but D and trimming were determined from the DNA. Within this sample are about 47,000 clones, with 92% of them counted one time only. The ten largest clones capture roughly 2.9% of the sample.

Source material: PBMCs. The receptor comes from a woman in her fifties or sixties in good health and a related stem cell transplant donor.

The DNA sequence follows: TGTGCCTGGAGTGTTACAGGGGGCGAAGAGACCCAGTACTTC. This encodes CAWSVTGGEETQYF. The sequence joins TRBV30 to TRBJ2-5; 9 of the junction bases match TRBD1. CDR1 is given as GTSNPN and CDR2 as SVGIG, both from the germline V gene (reference sequence). From the cysteine through the phenylalanine, the CDR3 covers 14 amino acids. CDR3 DNA only is kept here, 42 bases in frame from base 1. V ends up 0 bases short and J 3 bases short, with an unmatched junction base count of 2.